These 13 T cell receptor beta chains originate from one sample sequenced in a study of vaccination and CD4 T cells after COVID-19. An Oncomine TCR Beta short-read assay was used to sequence the DNA from cultured CD4+ T cells. TCRdb re-analysed the PCR reads in MiXCR, keeping a single row per CDR3 protein. The table shows around 14,000 distinct CDR3 sequences, with around half occurring only once. Regarding treatment: roughly 11-day PBMC culture with coronavirus spike peptide pools or control peptides (ViraFEST assay). Antigen specificity for these receptors is unknown. Sequences were obtained from CD4+ T cells from blood, cultured in vitro. The receptor set was obtained from a human donor who had recovered from COVID-19.

By sample share, this clonotype is medium-sized (0.01 to 0.1%). V is TRBV11-2 and J is TRBJ2-5; TRBD2 might be the D (7 bases). The CDR3 runs 14 residues. Trimming took 2 bases from V and 4 from J, leaving 11 bases between them. The germline gives CDR1 SGHAT, CDR2 FQNNGV. CDR3: CASSLRGAPETQYF. The CDR3 bases are TGTGCCAGCAGCTTACGGGGGGCCCCAGAGACCCAGTACTTC.

This clonotype is judged medium-sized. The chain carries TRBV28 and TRBJ2-1; a weak D match, TRBD1 (5 bases). The CDR3 is made up of 15 amino acids. V was cut by 3 bases and J by 2 bases, with 11 bases left in between. Germline CDR1 MDHEN, CDR2 SYDVKM. CDR3 region: CASSFRRQTYNEQFF. CDR3 sequence (DNA): TGTGCCAGCAGTTTCAGAAGACAGACCTACAATGAGCAGTTCTTC.

CDR3 amino acids: CASSISWQSDSPLHF. CDR3 DNA sequence: TGTGCCAGTAGTATTTCCTGGCAGTCCGATTCACCCCTCCACTTT. The gene calls are TRBV19 and TRBJ1-6; D gene uncertain. Per the germline V gene, CDR1 is LNHDA and CDR2 is SQIVND (reference sequence). V was cut by 3 bases and J by 8 bases, with 14 bases left in between. CDR3 length equals 15 residues.

The chain has TRBV24-1 and TRBJ1-1, with D perhaps TRBD1 (6 bases). Trimming removed 4 bases at V and 3 bases at J, with 11 bases between. The CDR3 runs 14 residues. Germline CDR1 is KGHDR and CDR2 is SFDVKD. Written as DNA, the CDR3 is TGTGCCACCAGTGACTCCAACAGGGACACTGAAGCTTTCTTT. It yields the protein CATSDSNRDTEAFF.

V usage is TRBV20-1 and J usage is TRBJ2-7; TRBD1 matches 9 bases. The V and J ends lost 0 bases and 4 bases, in that order; junction bases with no gene match: 7. The CDR3 runs to 15 residues. Germline assignment: CDR1 DFQATT and CDR2 SNEGSKA (reference sequence). The CDR3 nucleotides are TGCAGTGCTAGAGATCCGGGACAGGGATCTTACGAGCAGTACTTC. This codes for CSARDPGQGSYEQYF.

A few counts support this clonotype. The chain uses TRBV7-2 and TRBJ1-2; D unclear. The V gene's germline CDR1 is SGHTA and CDR2 FQGNSA. This CDR3 contains 15 residues. V was cut by 3 bases and J by 6 bases, with 17 bases left in between. CDR3 protein: CASSFNYRNMDGYTF. CDR3 DNA: TGTGCCAGCAGCTTCAACTACCGAAACATGGATGGCTACACCTTC.

This clonotype is labeled as medium-sized. This chain links TRBV20-1 with TRBJ1-6; the D gene is possibly TRBD1 (6 bases). Germline V CDR1 and CDR2: DFQATT, SNEGSKA (reference sequence). V lost 4 bases to trimming and J lost 0 bases, with 10 bases between them. The CDR3 covers 15 residues. The CDR3 reads CSATLQGSYNSPLHF. Here the CDR3 DNA reads TGCAGTGCTACCCTACAGGGCTCCTATAATTCACCCCTCCACTTT.

The chain uses TRBV11-3 and TRBJ2-3; TRBD2 matches at 8 bases. Germline V gene data show CDR1 as SGHNT and CDR2 as YENEEA. This CDR3 is 17 amino acids long. V lost 1 base to trimming and J lost 2 bases; unmatched junction nucleotides: 8. Here the CDR3 reads CASSLVFSGASTDTQYF. The CDR3 DNA reads TGTGCCAGCAGCTTAGTGTTTAGCGGGGCCTCCACAGATACGCAGTATTTT.

The chain joins TRBV28 to TRBJ1-2; D uncertain. Germline V lookup: CDR1 MDHEN, CDR2 SYDVKM. Trimming shortened V by 5 bases and J by 2 bases, and 12 bases separated the two germline ends. CDR3 size: 14 residues. The CDR3, as DNA: TGTGCCAGCAGTCCCTGGACCCCGAACTATGGCTACACCTTC. Its translation is CASSPWTPNYGYTF.

CDR3 in amino acids: CATSSRGRTGELFF. The CDR3 DNA reads TGTGCCACCAGCTCCAGGGGGCGGACCGGGGAGCTGTTTTTT. The chain carries TRBV24-1 and TRBJ2-2; 8 bases match TRBD1. This CDR3 comprises 14 residues. V lost 7 bases, J lost 5 bases, and 5 bases stayed unmatched. Germline V lookup: CDR1 KGHDR, CDR2 SFDVKD.

This chain links TRBV7-9 with TRBJ1-4, with D unresolved. The CDR3 has 13 residues. The germline CDR1 and CDR2 sequences are SEHNR and FQNEAQ (reference sequence). V lost 1 base, J lost 8 bases, and 8 bases lay in between. The CDR3 region has the DNA TGTGCCAGCAGCTTAGTCGGGAGGGAAAAACTGTTTTTT. Amino acid sequence: CASSLVGREKLFF. Drawing the rest from reference TRBV7-9 and TRBJ1-4, the complete variable domain is DTGVSQNPRHKITKRGQNVTFRCDPISEHNRLYWYRQTLGQGPEFLTYFQNEAQLEKSRLLSDRFSAERPKGSFSTLEIQRTEQGDSAMYLCASSLVGREKLFFGSGTQLSVL.

This clonotype was detected a few times. The chain joins TRBV24-1 to TRBJ2-3; D remains ambiguous. With 2 bases removed from V and 7 bases from J, the gap between germline ends came to 12 bases. The CDR3 sequence is 14 residues long. Per germline, CDR1 KGHDR and CDR2 SFDVKD. Here the CDR3 reads CATSDSLGRHTQYF. CDR3 in DNA: TGTGCCACCAGTGATTCCCTCGGACGCCATACGCAGTATTTT.

A single count supports this clonotype. V usage is TRBV10-3 and J usage is TRBJ2-7; D might be TRBD1 (6 bases). The germline V gene encodes CDR1 ENHRY and CDR2 SYGVKD. CDR3 size: 16 residues. The V end lost 0 bases, the J end lost 3 bases, and 15 bases lay between the germline ends. The CDR3 DNA reads as TGTGCCATCAGTGAGTCCTGGGGGACATTCGGCTACGAGCAGTACTTC. Amino acids: CAISESWGTFGYEQYF.